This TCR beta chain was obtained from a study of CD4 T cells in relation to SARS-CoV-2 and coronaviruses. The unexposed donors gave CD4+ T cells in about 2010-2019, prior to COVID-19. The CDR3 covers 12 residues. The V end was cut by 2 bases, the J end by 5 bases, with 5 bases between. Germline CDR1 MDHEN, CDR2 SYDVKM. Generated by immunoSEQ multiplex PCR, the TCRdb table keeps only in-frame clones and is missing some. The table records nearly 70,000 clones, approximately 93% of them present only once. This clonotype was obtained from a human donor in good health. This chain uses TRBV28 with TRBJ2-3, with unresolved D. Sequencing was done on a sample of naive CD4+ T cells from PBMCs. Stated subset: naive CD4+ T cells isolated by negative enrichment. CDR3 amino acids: CASSLTKDTQYF. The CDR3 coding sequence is TGTGCCAGCAGTTTAACGAAAGATACGCAGTATTTT. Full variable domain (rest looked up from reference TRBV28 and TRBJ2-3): DVKVTQSSRYLVKRTGEKVFLECVQDMDHENMFWYRQDPGLGLRLIYFSYDVKMKEKGDIPEGYSVSREKKERFSLILESASTNQTSMYLCASSLTKDTQYFGPGTRLTVL.